This T cell receptor beta chain was found in a study of T cell repertoires in cytomegalovirus infection. For the study at large: From public TCR beta signatures came an indication of both CMV infection and matching HLA type.

There are a few counts of this clonotype. What it recognizes is unknown. MiXCR, applied by TCRdb to the reads, yields one record per CDR3 protein. The data show about 770,000 distinct CDR3 sequences, almost 30% seen once. Germline V gene data show CDR1 as MNHEY and CDR2 as SVGEGT. V was pared by 5 bases and J by 2 bases, with 20 bases between. This CDR3 contains 17 residues. This clonotype was sampled from a human donor in good health (CMV status not recorded). Some clones in this sample may be carry-over from other donors' samples. The chain couples TRBV6-2 or TRBV6-3 to TRBJ2-3; D unclear. Source: cultured CD8+ T cells from PBMCs, taken from culture after CMV antigen stimulation. The CDR3 bases are TGTGCCAGCAGTCCCCGGGTTTTCCTCTCCTCCACAGATACGCAGTATTTT. Translating it yields CASSPRVFLSSTDTQYF.